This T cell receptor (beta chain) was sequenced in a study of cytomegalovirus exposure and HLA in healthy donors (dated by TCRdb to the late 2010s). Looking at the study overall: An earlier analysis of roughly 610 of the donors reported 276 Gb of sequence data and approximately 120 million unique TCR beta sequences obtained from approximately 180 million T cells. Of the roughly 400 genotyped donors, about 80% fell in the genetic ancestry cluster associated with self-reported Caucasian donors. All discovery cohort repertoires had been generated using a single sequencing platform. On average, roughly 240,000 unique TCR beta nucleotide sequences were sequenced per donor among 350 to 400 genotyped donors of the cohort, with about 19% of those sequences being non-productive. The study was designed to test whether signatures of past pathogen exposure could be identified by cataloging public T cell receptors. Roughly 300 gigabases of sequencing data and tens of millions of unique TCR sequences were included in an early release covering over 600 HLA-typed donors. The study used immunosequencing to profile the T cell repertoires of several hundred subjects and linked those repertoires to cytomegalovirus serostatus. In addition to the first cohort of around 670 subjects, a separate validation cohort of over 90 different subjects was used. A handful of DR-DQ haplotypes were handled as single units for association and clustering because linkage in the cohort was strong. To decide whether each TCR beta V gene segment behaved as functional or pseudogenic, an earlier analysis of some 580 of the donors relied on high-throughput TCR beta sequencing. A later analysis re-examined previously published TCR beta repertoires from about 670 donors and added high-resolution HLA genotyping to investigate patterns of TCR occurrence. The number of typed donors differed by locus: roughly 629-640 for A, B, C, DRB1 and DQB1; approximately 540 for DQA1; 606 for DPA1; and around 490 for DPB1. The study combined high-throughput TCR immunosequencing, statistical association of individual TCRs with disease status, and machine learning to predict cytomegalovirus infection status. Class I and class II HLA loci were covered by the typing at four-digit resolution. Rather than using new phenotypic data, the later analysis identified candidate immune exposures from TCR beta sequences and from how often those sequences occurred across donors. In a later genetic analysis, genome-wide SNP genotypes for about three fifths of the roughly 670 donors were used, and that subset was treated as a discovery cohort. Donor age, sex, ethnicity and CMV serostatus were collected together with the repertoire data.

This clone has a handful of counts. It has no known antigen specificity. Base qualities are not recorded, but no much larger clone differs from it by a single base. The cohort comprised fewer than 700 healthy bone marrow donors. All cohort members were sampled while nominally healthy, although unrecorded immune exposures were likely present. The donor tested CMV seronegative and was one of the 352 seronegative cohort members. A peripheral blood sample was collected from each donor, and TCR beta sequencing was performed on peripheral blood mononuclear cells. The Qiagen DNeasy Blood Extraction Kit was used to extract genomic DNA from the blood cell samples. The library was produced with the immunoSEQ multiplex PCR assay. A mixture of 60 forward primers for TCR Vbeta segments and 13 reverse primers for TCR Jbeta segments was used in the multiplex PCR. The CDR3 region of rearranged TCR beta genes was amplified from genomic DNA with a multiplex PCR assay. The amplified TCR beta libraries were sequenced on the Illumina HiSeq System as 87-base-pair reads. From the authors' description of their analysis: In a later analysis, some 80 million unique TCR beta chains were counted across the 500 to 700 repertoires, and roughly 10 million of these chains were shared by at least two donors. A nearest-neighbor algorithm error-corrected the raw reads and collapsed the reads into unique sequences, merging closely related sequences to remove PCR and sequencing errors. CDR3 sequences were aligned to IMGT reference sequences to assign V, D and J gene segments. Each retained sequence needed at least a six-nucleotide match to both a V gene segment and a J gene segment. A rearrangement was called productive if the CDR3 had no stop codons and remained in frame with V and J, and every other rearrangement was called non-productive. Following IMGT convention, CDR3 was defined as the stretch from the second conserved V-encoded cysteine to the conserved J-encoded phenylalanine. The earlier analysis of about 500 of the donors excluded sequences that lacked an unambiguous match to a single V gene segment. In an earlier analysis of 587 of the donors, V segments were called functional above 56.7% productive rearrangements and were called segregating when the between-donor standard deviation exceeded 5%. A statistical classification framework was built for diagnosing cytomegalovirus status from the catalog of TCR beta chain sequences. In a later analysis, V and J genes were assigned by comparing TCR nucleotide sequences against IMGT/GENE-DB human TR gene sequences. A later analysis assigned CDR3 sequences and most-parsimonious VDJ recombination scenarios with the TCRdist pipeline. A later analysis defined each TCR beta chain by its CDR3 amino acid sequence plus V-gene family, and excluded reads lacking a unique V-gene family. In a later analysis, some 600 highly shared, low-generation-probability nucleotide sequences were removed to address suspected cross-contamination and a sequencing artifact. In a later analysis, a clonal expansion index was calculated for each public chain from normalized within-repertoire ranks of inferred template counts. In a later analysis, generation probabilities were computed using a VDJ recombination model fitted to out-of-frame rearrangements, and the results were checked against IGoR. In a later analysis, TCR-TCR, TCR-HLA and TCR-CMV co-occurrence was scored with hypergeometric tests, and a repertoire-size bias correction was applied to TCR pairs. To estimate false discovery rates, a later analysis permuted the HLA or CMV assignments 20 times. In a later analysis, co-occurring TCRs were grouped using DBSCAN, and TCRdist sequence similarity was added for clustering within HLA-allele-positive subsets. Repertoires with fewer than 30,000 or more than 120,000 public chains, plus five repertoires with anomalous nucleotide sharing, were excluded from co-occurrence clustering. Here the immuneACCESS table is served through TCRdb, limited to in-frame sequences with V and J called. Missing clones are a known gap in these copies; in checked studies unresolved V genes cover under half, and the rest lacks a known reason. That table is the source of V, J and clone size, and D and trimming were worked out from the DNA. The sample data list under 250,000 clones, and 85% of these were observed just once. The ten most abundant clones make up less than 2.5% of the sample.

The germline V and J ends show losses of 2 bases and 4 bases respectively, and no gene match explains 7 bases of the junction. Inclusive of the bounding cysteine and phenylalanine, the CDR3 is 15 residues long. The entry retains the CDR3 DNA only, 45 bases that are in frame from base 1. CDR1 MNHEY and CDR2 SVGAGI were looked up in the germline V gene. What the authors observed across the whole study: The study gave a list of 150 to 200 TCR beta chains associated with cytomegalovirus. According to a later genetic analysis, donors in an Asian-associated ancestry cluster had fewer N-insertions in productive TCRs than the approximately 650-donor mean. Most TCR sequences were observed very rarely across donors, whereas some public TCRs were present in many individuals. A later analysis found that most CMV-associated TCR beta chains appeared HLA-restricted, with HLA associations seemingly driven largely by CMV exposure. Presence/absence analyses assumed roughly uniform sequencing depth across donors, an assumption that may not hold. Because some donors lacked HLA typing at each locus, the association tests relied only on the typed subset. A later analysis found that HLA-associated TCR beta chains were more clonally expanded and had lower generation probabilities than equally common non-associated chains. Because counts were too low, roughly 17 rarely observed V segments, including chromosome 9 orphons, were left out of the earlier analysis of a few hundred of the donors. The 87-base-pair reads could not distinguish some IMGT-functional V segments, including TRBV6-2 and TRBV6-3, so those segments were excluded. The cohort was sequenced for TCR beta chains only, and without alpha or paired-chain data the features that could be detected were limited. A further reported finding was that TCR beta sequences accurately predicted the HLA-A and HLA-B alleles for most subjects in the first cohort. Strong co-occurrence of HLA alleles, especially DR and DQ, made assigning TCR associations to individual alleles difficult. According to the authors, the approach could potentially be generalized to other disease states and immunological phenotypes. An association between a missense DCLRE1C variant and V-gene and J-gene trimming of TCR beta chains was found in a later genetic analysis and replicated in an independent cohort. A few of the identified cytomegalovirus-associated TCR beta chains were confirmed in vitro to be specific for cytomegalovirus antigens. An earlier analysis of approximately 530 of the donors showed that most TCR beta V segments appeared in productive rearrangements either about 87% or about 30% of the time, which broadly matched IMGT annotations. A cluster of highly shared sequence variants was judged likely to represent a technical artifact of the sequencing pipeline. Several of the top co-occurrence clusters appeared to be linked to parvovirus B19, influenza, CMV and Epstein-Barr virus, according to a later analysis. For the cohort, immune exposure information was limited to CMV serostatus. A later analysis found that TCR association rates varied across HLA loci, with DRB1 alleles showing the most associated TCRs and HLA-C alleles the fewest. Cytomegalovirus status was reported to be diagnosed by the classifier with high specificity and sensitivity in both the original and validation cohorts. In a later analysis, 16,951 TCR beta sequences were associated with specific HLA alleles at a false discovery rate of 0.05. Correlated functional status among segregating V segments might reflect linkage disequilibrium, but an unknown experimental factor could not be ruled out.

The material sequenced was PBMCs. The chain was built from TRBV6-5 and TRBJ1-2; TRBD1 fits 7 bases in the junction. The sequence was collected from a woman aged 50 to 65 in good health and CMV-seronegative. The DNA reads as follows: TGTGCCAGCAGTTACGGAAGGGGGCCCCTCTATGGCTACACCTTC. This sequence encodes CASSYGRGPLYGYTF.